This TCR beta chain originates from a study of pediatric ulcerative colitis. The rectum was sampled with one to two pinch biopsies at colonoscopy. The diagnostic colonoscopy in ulcerative colitis patients preceded any immunosuppressive treatment. Repertoires were generated with immunoSEQ multiplex PCR, while TCRdb's copy carries only in-frame clones and drops some. The sample consists of tens of thousands of clones, about 71% of them appearing once. Germline CDR1 reads MNHEY; CDR2 reads SVGAGI. The CDR3 contains 13 residues. V lost 4 bases to trimming and J lost 8 bases, with 13 bases between them. This clone was detected a few times. What it binds is unknown. The study, taken as a whole, reports: Blood-rectal clonal overlap within each person was significantly higher in ulcerative colitis patients than controls. Repertoires came from total lymphocyte DNA, so rare subsets like regulatory T cells may be missed.

This clonotype was sampled from a boy younger than 18 with severe ulcerative colitis. This rearrangement joins TRBV6-5 to TRBJ2-3, with a weak D call TRBD2 (5 bases). The sample taken for sequencing was gut tissue. CDR3 region: CASSLDGLSTQYF. For the CDR3, the DNA is TGTGCCAGCAGTTTGGACGGACTTTCTACGCAGTATTTT.